The next 22 T cell receptor beta chains were all read from a single sample in a study of OX40 agonist ivuxolimab in advanced cancers. Only in-frame clones appear in the TCRdb table, and some are missing; sequencing was by immunoSEQ multiplex PCR. The sample gives 30,000 to 40,000 clones, around 89% of which show up once; roughly 0.53% is in the top ten. The input for sequencing was CD4+ or CD8+ T cells sorted from blood, taken in a trial of the OX40 agonist ivuxolimab. The receptor source for this set is an adult with an advanced solid tumor such as melanoma, head and neck, liver or kidney cancer.

This chain links TRBV10-3 with TRBJ2-7; 8 bases match TRBD1. The CDR3 contains 14 residues. J was trimmed by 2 bases and V by 2 bases; bases with no gene match: 2. Looked up from germline, CDR1 is ENHRY and CDR2 is SYGVKD. CDR3 sequence reads: CAISEGQGPYEQYF. The DNA of the CDR3 is TGTGCCATCAGTGAGGGACAGGGCCCCTACGAGCAGTACTTC.

This rearrangement joins TRBV5-6 to TRBJ2-1, with a tentative D call TRBD2 (5 bases). Germline loops: CDR1 SGHDT, CDR2 YYEEEE. V was pared by 2 bases and J by 10 bases, with 10 bases between. The CDR3 consists of 12 residues. The CDR3 DNA follows: TGTGCCAGCAGCTTCCAAGCGGCCGAGCAGTTCTTC. This translates into CASSFQAAEQFF.

This chain links TRBV9 with TRBJ2-1, with D possibly called TRBD1 or TRBD2 (5 bases each). Germline lookup yields CDR1 SGDLS and CDR2 YYNGEE. The CDR3 consists of 15 residues. The V gene lost 1 base and the J gene lost 7 bases, with 15 bases spanning the gap. The CDR3 loop reads CASSVMGTTGNEQFF. The DNA for the CDR3 is TGTGCCAGCAGCGTAATGGGGACCACGGGGAATGAGCAGTTCTTC.

The chain combines TRBV19 with TRBJ1-1; tentative D call: TRBD1 (6 bases). With 9 bases removed from V and 0 bases from J, the gap between germline ends came to 14 bases. CDR1 LNHDA and CDR2 SQIVND come from the germline V gene (reference sequence). The CDR3 sequence is 14 residues long. The CDR3 DNA follows: TGTGCCAGCCACCCGGGACATCTGAACACTGAAGCTTTCTTT. Encoded protein: CASHPGHLNTEAFF.

The J gene is TRBJ1-1, the V gene TRBV14; possible D gene TRBD1, 6 bases. Germline V gene sequence: CDR1 SGHDN, CDR2 FVKESK. The CDR3 covers 15 residues. V lost 3 bases to trimming and J lost 2 bases, with 13 bases between them. The CDR3 region is CASSQFAGTNTEAFF. DNA of the CDR3: TGTGCCAGCAGCCAGTTTGCCGGGACAAACACTGAAGCTTTCTTT.

This clone was recorded once. The chain recombines TRBV12-5 with TRBJ2-1; D possibly corresponds to TRBD2 (6 bases). Trimming shortened V by 1 base and J by 4 bases, and 11 bases separated the two germline ends. Germline CDR1 is LGHNT and CDR2 is FRNRAP. The CDR3 is 15 residues long. CDR3 in DNA: TGTGCTAGTGGTTTGGGACTAGACCCGTACAATGAGCAGTTCTTC. Translation gives CASGLGLDPYNEQFF. The full variable domain, in which reference TRBV12-5 and TRBJ2-1 provide the parts outside the CDR3, is DARVTQTPRHKVTEMGQEVTMRCQPILGHNTVFWYRQTMMQGLELLAYFRNRAPLDDSGMPKDRFSAEMPDATLATLKIQPSEPRDSAVYFCASGLGLDPYNEQFFGPGTRLTVL.

The rearrangement links TRBV7-9 to TRBJ1-1; D unresolved. Germline-derived CDR1 and CDR2 are SEHNR and FQNEAQ (reference sequence). The CDR3 sequence is 13 residues long. V lost 5 bases to trimming and J lost 6 bases, with 13 bases between them. The CDR3 sequence: CASSAAGYPEAFF. The CDR3 DNA is TGTGCCAGCAGCGCCGCCGGGTATCCTGAAGCTTTCTTT.

The chain carries TRBV5-1 and TRBJ2-5; TRBD2 is a possible D gene (5 bases). Germline loops: CDR1 SGHRS, CDR2 YFSETQ. The CDR3 is made up of 14 amino acids. The V gene lost 5 bases and the J gene lost 5 bases, with 16 bases spanning the gap. The CDR3 bases are TGCGCCAGCAGTCAGACCGGGGTCGGGGAGACCCAGTACTTC. This codes for CASSQTGVGETQYF.

In nucleotides, the CDR3 is TGTGCCAGCAGAAGTACACTTCAGGACTACTATGGCTACACCTTC. Residues: CASRSTLQDYYGYTF. V is TRBV5-6 and J is TRBJ1-2, with D unclear. The V gene lost 5 bases and the J gene lost 3 bases, with 17 bases spanning the gap. CDR1 and CDR2 from the germline V gene are SGHDT and YYEEEE. CDR3 length equals 15 residues.

This chain joins TRBV9 and TRBJ1-3; 9 bases are shared with TRBD1. The CDR3 length is 16 residues. In germline, CDR1 is SGDLS, CDR2 YYNGEE. J lost 1 base, V lost 3 bases, and 5 bases had no gene match. As DNA, the CDR3 is TGTGCCAGCAGCGCCGGGACAGGGCAATCTGGAAACACCATATATTTT. Residues: CASSAGTGQSGNTIYF.

The count of this clone is one. The chain has TRBV4-3 and TRBJ2-2; 7 bases fit TRBD1. Trimming at V came to 1 base and at J to 3 bases, leaving 5 bases not matched to a gene. Looked up from germline, CDR1 is LGHNA and CDR2 is YSLEER. The CDR3 is 16 residues long. The DNA for the CDR3 is TGCGCCAGCAGCCAAGTCGGAGACAGGGACACCGGGGAGCTGTTTTTT. Translating it yields CASSQVGDRDTGELFF.

V usage is TRBV10-2 and J usage is TRBJ1-3, with TRBD1 identical over 9 bases. The CDR3 loop spans 15 amino acids. CDR1 and CDR2 (germline): WSHSY, SAAADI. V lost 7 bases and J lost 2; bases outside the gene matches: 6. The CDR3 spells CASTETGGTGNTIYF. As DNA, the CDR3 is TGCGCCAGCACAGAAACAGGGGGCACTGGAAACACCATATATTTT.

V gene TRBV7-6 combines with J gene TRBJ1-1; TRBD1 might be the D (6 bases). Germline CDR1 and CDR2: SGHVS and FNYEAQ. The CDR3 covers 15 residues. Trimming took 4 bases from V and 4 from J, leaving 16 bases between them. The DNA of the CDR3 is TGTGCCAGCAGCTCAGGGGTCGAGGGGAGCACTGAAGCTTTCTTT. Translated, it gives CASSSGVEGSTEAFF.

V is TRBV7-9 and J is TRBJ2-5; D is unresolved. With 8 bases removed from V and 4 bases from J, the gap between germline ends came to 5 bases. This CDR3 is built from 10 residues. Germline assignment: CDR1 SEHNR and CDR2 FQNEAQ (reference sequence). The CDR3 DNA follows: TGTGCCAGCTCCGGAGAGACCCAGTACTTC. It translates to CASSGETQYF.

Only a few counts were recorded for this clone. The J gene is TRBJ2-7, the V gene TRBV4-3, with a weak D call TRBD1 (6 bases). Deletions cut 1 base from V and 5 bases from J, with 15 bases between. This CDR3 region has 15 residues. From germline, CDR1 is LGHNA and CDR2 YSLEER. CDR3 sequence reads: CASSQVRDTRHEQYF. In nucleotides, the CDR3 is TGCGCCAGCAGCCAAGTACGGGACACTAGGCACGAGCAGTACTTC.

The genes are TRBV19 and TRBJ2-2; tentatively, D is TRBD1 (5 bases). CDR1 and CDR2 (germline): LNHDA, SQIVND (reference sequence). V was clipped by 4 bases and J by 3 bases, with 15 bases between them. This CDR3 contains 16 residues. The CDR3 here is CASSTDRVGDTGELFF. CDR3 nucleotide sequence: TGTGCCAGTAGTACTGACAGAGTAGGCGACACCGGGGAGCTGTTTTTT. Together with reference TRBV19 and TRBJ2-2, the CDR3 gives the full variable domain: DGGITQSPKYLFRKEGQNVTLSCEQNLNHDAMYWYRQDPGQGLRLIYYSQIVNDFQKGDIAEGYSVSREKKESFPLTVTSAQKNPTAFYLCASSTDRVGDTGELFFGEGSRLTVL.

This sequence joins TRBV19 and TRBJ1-5; D not resolved. Germline CDR1 and CDR2: LNHDA and SQIVND (reference sequence). V lost 7 bases to trimming and J lost 2 bases, with 12 bases between them. There are 14 residues in the CDR3. The DNA of the CDR3 is TGTGCCAGTAATCACAACATGGGCAATCAGCCCCAGCATTTT. Residues: CASNHNMGNQPQHF.

Note on this clone: As the CDR3 is not closed by the conserved phenylalanine or tryptophan, this likely results from a read error. The gene calls are TRBV19 and TRBJ1-6; D remains ambiguous. The germline CDR1 and CDR2 sequences are LNHDA and SQIVND (reference sequence). This CDR3 has 13 residues. V was pared by 5 bases and J by 8 bases, with 10 bases between. DNA for the CDR3: TGTGCCAGTAGTGATCGCGTGGATTCACCCCTCCACCTT. Residues: CASSDRVDSPLHL.

The chain recombines TRBV7-7 with TRBJ2-2; no reliable D call. Deletions cut 5 bases from V and 0 bases from J, with 16 bases between. The CDR3 length is 17 residues. CDR1 is SSHAT and CDR2 is FNYEAQ in the germline V gene (reference sequence). The CDR3, as DNA: TGTGCCAGCAGCCCCTCCTTGGGTTCTGCGAACACCGGGGAGCTGTTTTTT. Encoded protein: CASSPSLGSANTGELFF.

The chain uses TRBV28 and TRBJ2-7; 8 bases map to TRBD1. Per germline, CDR1 MDHEN and CDR2 SYDVKM. V was clipped by 7 bases and J by 2 bases; unmatched bases: 10. The CDR3 covers 15 residues. The CDR3 coding sequence is TGTGCCAGCATCACATCTAGGACAGGGACCTACGAGCAGTACTTC. This codes for CASITSRTGTYEQYF. The whole variable domain, remainder taken from reference TRBV28 and TRBJ2-7, is DVKVTQSSRYLVKRTGEKVFLECVQDMDHENMFWYRQDPGLGLRLIYFSYDVKMKEKGDIPEGYSVSREKKERFSLILESASTNQTSMYLCASITSRTGTYEQYFGPGTRLTVT.

V and J are TRBV29-1 and TRBJ1-2; D remains unclear. The V gene's germline CDR1 is SQVTM and CDR2 ANQGSEA. V was clipped by 6 bases and J by 8 bases, with 22 bases between them. The CDR3 runs 14 residues. CDR3 coding DNA: TGCAGCGTCCTGGAGCCCGAGACGGGTGAGGGCTACACCTTC. Amino acid sequence: CSVLEPETGEGYTF.

This chain joins TRBV6-1 and TRBJ1-5; the D is unclear. With 6 bases removed from V and 6 bases from J, the gap between germline ends came to 12 bases. The CDR3 is 13 residues long. Per germline, CDR1 MNHNS and CDR2 SASEGT. The CDR3 DNA follows: TGTGCCAGCAGCCAGGATTCCGCTCAGCCCCAGCATTTT. Amino acid sequence: CASSQDSAQPQHF.